A selection of T cell receptor beta chains follows, all from one sample in a study of beta chain features in type 1 diabetes. TCRdb keeps only in-frame clones here, not all; method: immunoSEQ multiplex PCR. The sample records 140,000 to 150,000 clones, around 50% being singletons. Sequencing used Tregs from blood. These TCRs come from a man between 18 and 29 years old in good health. CDR3s include the opening cysteine and the closing phenylalanine or tryptophan. The D gene is left open where the match is weak. Not every row has a clone size; where given, it reads once, few, many or a size class.

size: few
J: TRBJ2-5
V: TRBV7-9
D: TRBD2
DNA: TGTGCCAGCAGCACCCCAACTAGCGGGGGTTCTCAAGAGACCCAGTACTTC
CDR3: CASSTPTSGGSQETQYF

size: once
J: TRBJ2-2
V: TRBV7-8
D: .
DNA: TGTGCCAGCAGCCTCCGGACTTTGGCCGGGGAGCTGTTTTTT
CDR3: CASSLRTLAGELFF

size: .
J: TRBJ2-3
V: TRBV5-4
D: TRBD1
DNA: TGTGCCAGCAGCTCGGACAGGGTCGGCGATACGCAGTATTTT
CDR3: CASSSDRVGDTQYF

size: few
J: TRBJ2-3
V: TRBV29-1
D: TRBD2
DNA: TGCAGCGTAACTAGCGGGAGCGGGGGTACAGATACGCAGTATTTT
CDR3: CSVTSGSGGTDTQYF

size: .
J: TRBJ2-4
V: TRBV6-1
D: TRBD2
DNA: TGTGCCAGCTTCGCCGGGGGGTCAAACATTCAGTACTTC
CDR3: CASFAGGSNIQYF

size: .
J: TRBJ1-1
V: TRBV7-2
D: .
DNA: TGTGCCAGCAGCTTAGCCCTGACAGGCCTTGTGGGCACTGAAGCTTTCTTT
CDR3: CASSLALTGLVGTEAFF

size: .
J: TRBJ2-7
V: TRBV7-7
D: .
DNA: TGTGCTAGCAGCTTAGCGCGTAGCTACGAGCAGTACTTC
CDR3: CASSLARSYEQYF

size: few
J: TRBJ2-7
V: TRBV4-3
D: TRBD1
DNA: TGCGCCAGCAGCCAAGATGGGACAGGGAGTTACGAGCAGTACTTC
CDR3: CASSQDGTGSYEQYF

size: few
J: TRBJ2-1
V: TRBV5-1
D: TRBD2
DNA: TGCGCCAGCAGCTTGGCCACGGGGGGTTGGGATTACAATGAGCAGTTCTTC
CDR3: CASSLATGGWDYNEQFF

size: .
J: TRBJ1-1
V: TRBV29-1
D: .
DNA: TGCAGCGTTGCCAGGGATTGGACTGAAGCTTTCTTT
CDR3: CSVARDWTEAFF

size: few
J: TRBJ2-1
V: TRBV5-1
D: .
DNA: TGCGCCAGCAGCCCCTTTGGCGGAGCGGAGCAGTTCTTC
CDR3: CASSPFGGAEQFF

size: few
J: TRBJ1-2
V: TRBV2
D: TRBD1
DNA: TGTGCCAGCCCTAGGACAGGGGTTCGGGGCTACACCTTC
CDR3: CASPRTGVRGYTF

size: few
J: TRBJ1-6
V: TRBV5-4
D: TRBD1
DNA: TGTGCCAGCAGTCCCCGACAGGGTGAGAATTCACCCCTCCACTTT
CDR3: CASSPRQGENSPLHF

size: few
J: TRBJ1-1
V: TRBV7-9
D: .
DNA: TGTGCCAGCAGCTTAATCATGAACACTGAAGCTTTCTTT
CDR3: CASSLIMNTEAFF

size: .
J: TRBJ2-7
V: TRBV4-3
D: .
DNA: TGCGCCAGCAGCCAAGCCTCGGGTCTCGAGCAGTACTTC
CDR3: CASSQASGLEQYF

size: .
J: TRBJ2-1
V: TRBV7-6
D: .
DNA: TGTGCCAGCAGCTTAGGTGCGGGGAACAATGAGCAGTTCTTC
CDR3: CASSLGAGNNEQFF

size: .
J: TRBJ2-1
V: TRBV7-2
D: TRBD1
DNA: TGTGCCAGCAGCCGAGGGGGCGCAGGGCACAATGAGCAGTTCTTC
CDR3: CASSRGGAGHNEQFF

size: .
J: TRBJ1-5
V: TRBV10-3
D: .
DNA: TGTGCCACTGGACAGTCCAATCAGCCCCAGCATTTT
CDR3: CATGQSNQPQHF

size: few
J: TRBJ1-1
V: TRBV6-1
D: .
DNA: TGTGCCAGCAGTGAAGTCAGGGTTAACGCTTTCTTT
CDR3: CASSEVRVNAFF

size: few
J: TRBJ2-3
V: TRBV10-3
D: TRBD2
DNA: TGTGCCATCAGTGAGTCGCGGGGGGGCGACACAGATACGCAGTATTTT
CDR3: CAISESRGGDTDTQYF

size: .
J: TRBJ2-2
V: TRBV9
D: .
DNA: TGTGCCAGCAGCGTCCAGAGTAGCGCAAACACCGGGGAGCTGTTTTTT
CDR3: CASSVQSSANTGELFF

size: few
J: TRBJ2-5
V: TRBV28
D: TRBD1
DNA: TGTGCCAGCAGACAGACAGGGTTGGAGACCCAGTACTTC
CDR3: CASRQTGLETQYF

size: few
J: TRBJ2-7
V: TRBV7-9
D: .
DNA: TGTGCCAGCAGCTTAGCACAGGTCCACGAGCAGTACTTC
CDR3: CASSLAQVHEQYF

size: few
J: TRBJ2-3
V: TRBV4-1
D: TRBD2
DNA: TGCGCCAGCAGCCAAGATAGAGCGGGACCTGGAGATACGCAGTATTTT
CDR3: CASSQDRAGPGDTQYF

size: .
J: TRBJ2-7
V: TRBV30
D: .
DNA: TGTGCCTGGAGAGCCTCGAACGAGCAGTACTTC
CDR3: CAWRASNEQYF

size: .
J: TRBJ2-1
V: TRBV19
D: TRBD2
DNA: TGTGCCAGTACCTACGGGGGGAGCTCCTACAATGAGCAGTTCTTC
CDR3: CASTYGGSSYNEQFF

size: .
J: TRBJ1-2
V: TRBV7-2
D: TRBD1
DNA: TGTGCCAGCAGCTTAGTCCCCGGACAGAGGGACAGCCGCTATGGCTACACCTTC
CDR3: CASSLVPGQRDSRYGYTF

size: .
J: TRBJ2-6
V: TRBV28
D: TRBD1
DNA: TGTGCCAGCAGCCCGCAGGGGGCTGGGGCCAACGTCCTGACTTTC
CDR3: CASSPQGAGANVLTF

size: .
J: TRBJ1-1
V: TRBV27
D: .
DNA: TGTGCCAGCAGTGGTGGGCAGGGACTCGACACTGAAGCTTTCTTT
CDR3: CASSGGQGLDTEAFF

size: .
J: TRBJ2-2
V: TRBV7-9
D: TRBD1
DNA: TGTGCCAGCAGCTCCAAGGACAGGGTAGTTTCCGGGGAGCTGTTTTTT
CDR3: CASSSKDRVVSGELFF

size: few
J: TRBJ2-5
V: TRBV7-9
D: .
DNA: TGTGCCAGCAGCTTAAGACTCCAGCGGATAGAGACCCAGTACTTC
CDR3: CASSLRLQRIETQYF

size: .
J: TRBJ2-6
V: TRBV5-1
D: .
DNA: TGCGCCAGCAGTTTTGGGGGGACAGAGCTCTCTGGGGCCAACGTCCTGACTTTC
CDR3: CASSFGGTELSGANVLTF

size: .
J: TRBJ1-1
V: TRBV6-5
D: .
DNA: TGTGCCAGCAGTTACGCCGGAGGGTGGGACACTGAAGCTTTCTTT
CDR3: CASSYAGGWDTEAFF

size: .
J: TRBJ2-4
V: TRBV7-3
D: .
DNA: TGTGCCAGCAGCTTCGGAGGGGCCAAAAACATTCAGTACTTC
CDR3: CASSFGGAKNIQYF

size: few
J: TRBJ1-2
V: TRBV6-1
D: .
DNA: TGTGCCAGCAGTCAACTCCCGCGGCCCGGGTATGGCTACACCTTC
CDR3: CASSQLPRPGYGYTF

size: .
J: TRBJ2-5
V: TRBV28
D: TRBD2
DNA: TGTGCCAGCAGTTTCACTCGCCTAGCGGGAGTCGAAGAGACCCAGTACTTC
CDR3: CASSFTRLAGVEETQYF

size: .
J: TRBJ1-5
V: TRBV28
D: .
DNA: TGTGCCAGCAGTTTATCCCCTAACAATCAGCCCCAGCATTTT
CDR3: CASSLSPNNQPQHF

size: .
J: TRBJ1-6
V: TRBV10-3
D: .
DNA: TGTGCCATCAGGCCCGGGGGGCAGGGGAATTCACCCCTCCACTTT
CDR3: CAIRPGGQGNSPLHF

size: .
J: TRBJ2-7
V: TRBV18
D: .
DNA: TGTGCCAGCTCACCACTGGCCCAGGGCTACGAGCAGTACTTC
CDR3: CASSPLAQGYEQYF

size: once
J: TRBJ2-7
V: TRBV18
D: TRBD2
DNA: TGTGCCAGCTCACCCCACCACAGACTAGCGGGAGGGCTCAAACCCTACGAGCAGTACTTC
CDR3: CASSPHHRLAGGLKPYEQYF

size: few
J: TRBJ1-6
V: TRBV27
D: .
DNA: TGTGCCAGCAGGAGCGAGTCCTATAATTCACCCCTCCACTTT
CDR3: CASRSESYNSPLHF

size: .
J: TRBJ2-1
V: TRBV4-3
D: TRBD2
DNA: TGCGCCAGCAGCCAAGATTGGAGCGGGAGTAGGAACAATGAGCAGTTCTTC
CDR3: CASSQDWSGSRNNEQFF

size: few
J: TRBJ1-2
V: TRBV28
D: .
DNA: TGTGCCAGCAGCTCCCCCCTTAGCTACACCTTC
CDR3: CASSSPLSYTF

size: .
J: TRBJ2-1
V: TRBV2
D: TRBD2
DNA: TGTGCCAGCAGTGAAATCCTAGCGGGGGGGCTGGGCTCCAATGAGCAGTTCTTC
CDR3: CASSEILAGGLGSNEQFF

size: .
J: TRBJ1-5
V: TRBV30
D: TRBD1
DNA: TGTGCCTGGAGTGCTACAGGGGTCCATTTCAATCAGCCCCAGCATTTT
CDR3: CAWSATGVHFNQPQHF

size: few
J: TRBJ2-3
V: TRBV5-5
D: .
DNA: TGTGCCAGCAGTACCTTAGGGGCTCAAGATACGCAGTATTTT
CDR3: CASSTLGAQDTQYF

size: .
J: TRBJ2-1
V: TRBV7-3
D: TRBD2
DNA: TGTGCCAGCAGCCGGACTAGCGGTTTCTACAATGAGCAGTTCTTC
CDR3: CASSRTSGFYNEQFF

size: few
J: TRBJ2-2
V: TRBV5-1
D: TRBD1
DNA: TGCGCCAGCAGCTCAAAGTACAGGGGTGTGAACACCGGGGAGCTGTTTTTT
CDR3: CASSSKYRGVNTGELFF

size: few
J: TRBJ1-2
V: TRBV7-2
D: .
DNA: TGTGCCAGCAGCCCCAGAGGGATTCACTATGGCTACACCTTC
CDR3: CASSPRGIHYGYTF

size: few
J: TRBJ2-1
V: TRBV18
D: .
DNA: TGTGCCAGCTCACCGCTTCGGACAGACCATGAGCAGTTCTTC
CDR3: CASSPLRTDHEQFF